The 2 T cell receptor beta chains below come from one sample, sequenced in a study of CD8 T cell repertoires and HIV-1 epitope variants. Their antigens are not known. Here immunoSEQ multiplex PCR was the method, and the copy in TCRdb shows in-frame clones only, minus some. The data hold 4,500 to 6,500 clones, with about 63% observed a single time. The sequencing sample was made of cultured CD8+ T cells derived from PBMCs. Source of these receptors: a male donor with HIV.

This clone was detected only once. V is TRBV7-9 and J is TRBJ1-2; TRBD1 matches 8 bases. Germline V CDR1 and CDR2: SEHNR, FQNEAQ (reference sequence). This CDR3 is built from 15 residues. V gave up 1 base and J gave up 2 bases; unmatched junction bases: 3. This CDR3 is CASSLESGGNYGYTF. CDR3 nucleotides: TGTGCCAGCAGCTTAGAGTCAGGGGGCAACTATGGCTACACCTTC.

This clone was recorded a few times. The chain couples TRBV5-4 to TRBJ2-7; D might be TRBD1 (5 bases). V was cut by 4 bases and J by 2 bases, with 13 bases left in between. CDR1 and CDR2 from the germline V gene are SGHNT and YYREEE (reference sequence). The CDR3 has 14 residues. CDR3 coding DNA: TGTGCCAGCAGCGACTCGACAGTTACCTACGAGCAGTACTTC. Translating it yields CASSDSTVTYEQYF.